This is a list of T cell receptor beta chains from one sample in a study of identical twins. One entry per CDR3 protein, called by TCRdb with MiXCR from the 5' RACE reads. The data hold 350,000 to 450,000 distinct CDR3 sequences, with approximately 17% observed a single time. Sequenced input: naive T cells sorted from blood. These receptor sequences come from a man in his forties or fifties in good health. Both conserved end residues are part of each CDR3. The D gene is left open where the match is weak. Clone size is given for some rows only: seen once, a few or many times, or a class if the clone is expanded.

clone_size | j_call | v_call | d_call | cdr3_nt | cdr3_aa
few | TRBJ2-3 | TRBV24-1 | TRBD2 | TGTGCCACCAGTGATTTGTCCGGGGGGGCCAGCACAGATACGCAGTATTTT | CATSDLSGGASTDTQYF
many | TRBJ2-3 | TRBV20-1 | TRBD2 | TGCAGTGCTAGCGGAACACGGGGGGGCACAGATACGCAGTATTTT | CSASGTRGGTDTQYF
. | TRBJ2-1 | TRBV12-3/TRBV12-4 | TRBD2 | TGTGCCAGCAACCATAGACTAGCGGGAGCAGGGTCCTACAATGAGCAGTTCTTC | CASNHRLAGAGSYNEQFF
. | TRBJ2-2 | TRBV7-8 | . | TGTGCCAGCAGACAAAAGCGAGCCGGCGGCACCGGGGAGCTGTTTTTT | CASRQKRAGGTGELFF
. | TRBJ2-5 | TRBV20-1 | TRBD1 | TGCAGTGCTAGAGAAGTGACAGGGTTAGAGACCCAGTACTTC | CSAREVTGLETQYF
few | TRBJ2-1 | TRBV9 | TRBD2 | TGTGCCAGCAGCGTAGATCTAGCGGGGGCCACTTTCTACAATGAGCAGTTCTTC | CASSVDLAGATFYNEQFF
. | TRBJ2-1 | TRBV24-1 | . | TGTGCCACCCCTGGGGATAGCTCCTACAATGAGCAGTTCTTC | CATPGDSSYNEQFF
. | TRBJ1-6 | TRBV7-2 | . | TGTGCCAGCAGCTTCGGACAGATCAATTCACCCCTCCACTTT | CASSFGQINSPLHF
. | TRBJ1-1 | TRBV20-1 | . | TGCAGTGCTAGAAACAGGGAGAACACTGAAGCTTTCTTT | CSARNRENTEAFF
. | TRBJ2-1 | TRBV5-1 | TRBD2 | TGCGCCAGCAGCTTGGTAGGTAGCGGGGGTGGCGAGCAGTTCTTC | CASSLVGSGGGEQFF
few | TRBJ2-5 | TRBV7-8 | TRBD2 | TGTGCCAGCAGCCCCCTAGCGGGAGGGCCTCTGGAGACCCAGTACTTC | CASSPLAGGPLETQYF
. | TRBJ2-1 | TRBV6-4 | TRBD1 | TGTGCCAGCAGCCTAGAGGGGGCGCGGGATGAGCAGTTCTTC | CASSLEGARDEQFF
. | TRBJ2-3 | TRBV6-5 | . | TGTGCCAGCAGTTACGGGGAGCCAGCAACAGATACGCAGTATTTT | CASSYGEPATDTQYF
few | TRBJ2-5 | TRBV7-9 | . | TGTGCCAGCAGCCCCCTCGGTCTAGTCCCCCAAGAGACCCAGTACTTC | CASSPLGLVPQETQYF
many | TRBJ1-2 | TRBV7-9 | TRBD1 | TGTGCCAGCAGCTTAGGAGGGGGCGCGGTCTATGGCTACACCTTC | CASSLGGGAVYGYTF
. | TRBJ2-5 | TRBV10-3 | . | TGTGCCATCAGTGAGTCAGAGGACATCCAAGGGTTAGAGACCCAGTACTTC | CAISESEDIQGLETQYF
few | TRBJ2-5 | TRBV7-2 | TRBD2 | TGTGCCAGCAGCCGACTAGCGATAGGAGAGACCCAGTACTTC | CASSRLAIGETQYF
many | TRBJ2-1 | TRBV10-1 | TRBD1 | TGCGCCAGCAGTCCCCGGACAGGGGCGACCAAAAATGAGCAGTTCTTC | CASSPRTGATKNEQFF
. | TRBJ2-7 | TRBV28 | . | TGTGCCAGCAGTCTATGGACGGAGGAGCAGTACTTC | CASSLWTEEQYF
. | TRBJ2-5 | TRBV29-1 | . | TGCAGCGGAGCAGGGTTGCGAGAGACCCAGTACTTC | CSGAGLRETQYF
. | TRBJ2-5 | TRBV7-2 | . | TGTGCCAGCAGCTTAGCGCCCGCGGGGAAACAAGAGACCCAGTACTTC | CASSLAPAGKQETQYF
few | TRBJ2-5 | TRBV7-9 | . | TGTGCCAGCTGGGGGGGGGCCAATCAAGAGACCCAGTACTTC | CASWGGANQETQYF
few | TRBJ2-3 | TRBV27 | TRBD1 | TGTGCCAGCAGTTTACTCGGGACAGGAGGCACAGATACGCAGTATTTT | CASSLLGTGGTDTQYF
many | TRBJ2-4 | TRBV20-1 | . | TGCAGTGCTGTGCACCGGGAGGCCAAAAACATTCAGTACTTC | CSAVHREAKNIQYF
. | TRBJ2-7 | TRBV11-2 | TRBD2 | TGTGCCAGCAGCTTATGGGGACTAGCGGGATCCTACGAGCAGTACTTC | CASSLWGLAGSYEQYF
few | TRBJ1-6 | TRBV7-2 | TRBD1 | TGTGCCAGCAGGTCAGGGGGGAGCGATTCACCCCTCCACTTT | CASRSGGSDSPLHF
many | TRBJ1-5 | TRBV10-2 | TRBD1 | TGCGCCAGCAGTGACACAGGGGGCTACGGTCAGCCCCAGCATTTT | CASSDTGGYGQPQHF
few | TRBJ1-4 | TRBV6-1 | . | TGTGCCAGCAGACCGAGGGGCTCTCGTAATGAAAAACTGTTTTTT | CASRPRGSRNEKLFF
few | TRBJ2-7 | TRBV3-1 | . | TGTGCCAGCAGCCAGGGAGTACAGGCGAACATCGAGCAGTACTTC | CASSQGVQANIEQYF
few | TRBJ2-5 | TRBV5-6 | TRBD1 | TGTGCCAGCAGCCAACAGGGGCGGGAGACCCAGTACTTC | CASSQQGRETQYF
. | TRBJ2-1 | TRBV2 | TRBD1 | TGTGCCAGCAGTGAAGGACAGGGAAGTATCAATGAGCAGTTCTTC | CASSEGQGSINEQFF
. | TRBJ2-1 | TRBV19 | . | TGTGCCAGTAGTAACCCGATTGGAGCGCTCCGAGATGAGCAGTTCTTC | CASSNPIGALRDEQFF
few | TRBJ1-5 | TRBV29-1 | . | TGCAGCGTTGGGGGCTTCGGTCAGCCCCAGCATTTT | CSVGGFGQPQHF
. | TRBJ1-3 | TRBV7-6 | . | TGTGCCAGCAGCAGAGCGGGGTGGGCGCGCGATGGAAACACCATATATTTT | CASSRAGWARDGNTIYF
few | TRBJ2-2 | TRBV24-1 | . | TGTGCCACCAGTGATTTCCGACCGCGGGGACAGCAGAACACCGGGGAGCTGTTTTTT | CATSDFRPRGQQNTGELFF
. | TRBJ2-7 | TRBV3-1 | TRBD1 | TGTGCCAGCAGCCACGGTCAGGGGGCGTACGAGCAGTACTTC | CASSHGQGAYEQYF
. | TRBJ1-1 | TRBV6-5 | TRBD1 | TGTGCCAGCAGTTTAAAGACAGGGAATGAAGCTTTCTTT | CASSLKTGNEAFF
. | TRBJ1-2 | TRBV5-1 | TRBD1 | TGCGCCAGCAGCCCGGGACAGGGGGCTCGTGGCTATGGCTACACCTTC | CASSPGQGARGYGYTF
. | TRBJ2-6 | TRBV5-1 | TRBD1 | TGCGCCAGACCCAGGGGGCCCTTCAGCTCTGGGGCCAACGTCCTGACTTTC | CARPRGPFSSGANVLTF
. | TRBJ2-1 | TRBV7-6 | . | TGTGCCAGCAGCTTAGGGGGACGACCCTACAATGAGCAGTTCTTC | CASSLGGRPYNEQFF
. | TRBJ2-7 | TRBV27 | TRBD2 | TGTGCCAGCAGTTTATCCGCGGGAGTTGGGTACGAGCAGTACTTC | CASSLSAGVGYEQYF
few | TRBJ2-1 | TRBV6-1 | TRBD2 | TGTGCCAGCAGTCCCCTGGGGGGACTAACGAGCTCCTACAATGAGCAGTTCTTC | CASSPLGGLTSSYNEQFF
few | TRBJ2-5 | TRBV9 | . | TGTGCCAGCAGCGTAGGTTTAGAAGAGACCCAGTACTTC | CASSVGLEETQYF
. | TRBJ2-3 | TRBV4-3 | . | TGCGCCAGCAGCCAAGAAGGGGCGAGCACAGATACGCAGTATTTT | CASSQEGASTDTQYF
few | TRBJ2-7 | TRBV6-6 | . | TGTGCCAGCAGTCAGCTGGGTAACGAGCAGTACTTC | CASSQLGNEQYF